This T cell receptor (beta chain) is drawn from a study of shared clonotypes between healthy human individuals. Produced via immunoSEQ multiplex PCR; TCRdb's table is partial and in-frame only. The sample holds 2 million to 2.5 million clones; 90% to 97% are singletons and the top ten take 0.1% to 0.15%. The CD4+ fraction was divided into a CD45RA+ naive subset and a CD45RA-negative memory subset. Trimming left V 3 bases short and J 1 base short, with 10 bases between. This CDR3 region has 14 residues. Germline V CDR1 and CDR2: SGHRS, YFSETQ. The study, taken as a whole, reports: Across subsets, estimated richness was generally greater for naive than for memory populations. Large sequencing depth failed to make sorted-subset sequencing complete, rarefaction showed.

Comments on this clone: The antigen remains unidentified. The same CDR3 arises from other DNA sequences in this sample as well.

Sample: naive CD4+ T cells sorted from blood. Stated subset: CD45RA+ positively selected. The genes are TRBV5-1 and TRBJ1-1; D gene unclear. This clonotype was sampled from a young man in good health. CDR3 nucleotides: TGCGCCAGCAGCTCGGGAGCAGGGAACACTGAAGCTTTCTTT. This codes for CASSSGAGNTEAFF.